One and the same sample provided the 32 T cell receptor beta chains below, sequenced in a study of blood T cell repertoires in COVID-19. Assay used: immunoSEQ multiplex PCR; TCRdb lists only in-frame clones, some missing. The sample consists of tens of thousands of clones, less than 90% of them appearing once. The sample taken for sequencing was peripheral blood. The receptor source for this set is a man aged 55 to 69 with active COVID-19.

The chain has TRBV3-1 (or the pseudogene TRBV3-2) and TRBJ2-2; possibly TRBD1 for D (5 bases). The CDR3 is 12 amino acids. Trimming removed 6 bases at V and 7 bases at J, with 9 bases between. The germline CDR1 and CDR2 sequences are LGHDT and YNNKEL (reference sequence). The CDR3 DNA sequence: TGTGCCAGCAGTGGGGCAGGCGGGGAGCTGTTTTTT. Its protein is CASSGAGGELFF.

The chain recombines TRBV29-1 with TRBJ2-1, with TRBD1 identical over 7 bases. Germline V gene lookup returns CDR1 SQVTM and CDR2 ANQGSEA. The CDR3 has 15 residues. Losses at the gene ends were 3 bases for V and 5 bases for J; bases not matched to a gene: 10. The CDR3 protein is CSVERPGTAHNEQFF. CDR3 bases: TGCAGCGTTGAGAGACCCGGGACAGCACACAATGAGCAGTTCTTC.

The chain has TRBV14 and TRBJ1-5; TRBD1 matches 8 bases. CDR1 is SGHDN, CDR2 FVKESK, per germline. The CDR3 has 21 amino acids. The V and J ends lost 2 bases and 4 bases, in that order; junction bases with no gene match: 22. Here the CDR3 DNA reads TGTGCCAGCAGCCAATTCTCTTTTGGAGAGTCCGGGACAGGCGAAAATCAGCCCCAGCATTTT. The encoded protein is CASSQFSFGESGTGENQPQHF.

Here the CDR3 DNA reads TGCGCCAGCAGCTTGGGCCAGCGGGAAAAGCAGTTCTTC. This encodes CASSLGQREKQFF. The chain is built from TRBV5-1 and TRBJ2-1; 7 nucleotides line up with TRBD2. CDR1 is SGHRS, CDR2 YFSETQ, per germline. This CDR3 region has 13 residues. V shed 0 bases and J 11 bases; nucleotides not matched to a gene: 5.

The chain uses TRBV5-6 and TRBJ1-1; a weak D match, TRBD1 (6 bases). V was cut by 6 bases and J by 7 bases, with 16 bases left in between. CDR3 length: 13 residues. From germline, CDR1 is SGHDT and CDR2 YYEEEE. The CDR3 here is CASTLAGAHEAFF. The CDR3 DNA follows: TGTGCCAGCACCCTCGCGGGGGCGCATGAAGCTTTCTTT.

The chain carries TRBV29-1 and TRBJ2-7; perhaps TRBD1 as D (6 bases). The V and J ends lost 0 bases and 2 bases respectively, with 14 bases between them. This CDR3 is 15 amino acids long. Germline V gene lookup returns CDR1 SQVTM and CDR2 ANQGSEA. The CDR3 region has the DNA TGCAGCGTTGAAGATCCACAGGGAGCTACCTACGAGCAGTACTTC. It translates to CSVEDPQGATYEQYF.

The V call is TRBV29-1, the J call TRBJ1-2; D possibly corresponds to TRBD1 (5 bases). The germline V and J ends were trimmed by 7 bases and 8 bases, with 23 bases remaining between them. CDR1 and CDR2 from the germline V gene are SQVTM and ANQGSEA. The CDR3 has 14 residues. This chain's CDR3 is CSGSSVGGAAGYTF. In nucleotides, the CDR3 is TGCAGCGGGTCTTCCGTAGGAGGGGCGGCCGGCTACACCTTC. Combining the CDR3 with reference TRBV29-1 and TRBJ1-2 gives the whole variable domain SAVISQKPSRDICQRGTSLTIQCQVDSQVTMMFWYRQQPGQSLTLIATANQGSEATYESGFVIDKFPISRPNLTFSTLTVSNMSPEDSSIYLCSGSSVGGAAGYTFGSGTRLTVV.

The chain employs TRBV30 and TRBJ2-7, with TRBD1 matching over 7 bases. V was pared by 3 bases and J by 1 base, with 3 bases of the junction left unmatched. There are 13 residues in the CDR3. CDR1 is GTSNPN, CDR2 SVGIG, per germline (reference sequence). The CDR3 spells CAWRKTGSYEQYF. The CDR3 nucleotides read TGTGCCTGGAGAAAGACAGGGTCCTACGAGCAGTACTTC.

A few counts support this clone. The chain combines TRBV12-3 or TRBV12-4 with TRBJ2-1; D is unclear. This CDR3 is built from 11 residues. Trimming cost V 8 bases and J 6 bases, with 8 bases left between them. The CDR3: CASSLGNEQFF. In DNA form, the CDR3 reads TGTGCCAGCTCTCTCGGCAATGAGCAGTTCTTC.

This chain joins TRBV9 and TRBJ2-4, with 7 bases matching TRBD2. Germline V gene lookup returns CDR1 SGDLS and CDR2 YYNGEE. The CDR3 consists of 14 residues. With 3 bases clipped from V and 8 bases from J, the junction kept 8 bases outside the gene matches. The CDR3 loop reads CASSGGARGDIQYF. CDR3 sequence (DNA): TGTGCCAGCAGCGGCGGGGCCCGGGGGGACATTCAGTACTTC. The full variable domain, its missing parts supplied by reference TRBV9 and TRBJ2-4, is DSGVTQTPKHLITATGQRVTLRCSPRSGDLSVYWYQQSLDQGLQFLIQYYNGEERAKGNILERFSAQQFPDLHSELNLSSLELGDSALYFCASSGGARGDIQYFGAGTRLSVL.

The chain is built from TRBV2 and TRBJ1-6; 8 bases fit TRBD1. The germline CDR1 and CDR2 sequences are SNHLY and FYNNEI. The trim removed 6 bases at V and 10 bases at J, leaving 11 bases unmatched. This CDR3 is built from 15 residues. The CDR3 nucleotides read TGTGCCAGCAGGGGGACAGGACACGGGAGCTCACCCCTCCACTTT. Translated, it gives CASRGTGHGSSPLHF.

This CDR3 reads CASSISGGAYEQYF. The CDR3 DNA sequence: TGTGCCAGCAGCATCAGCGGGGGGGCCTACGAGCAGTACTTC. The chain recombines TRBV9 with TRBJ2-7; 10 nucleotides line up with TRBD2. V shed 4 bases, J shed 2 bases, and the junction held 3 bases outside the gene matches. The CDR3 runs to 14 residues. CDR1 and CDR2 from the germline V gene are SGDLS and YYNGEE.

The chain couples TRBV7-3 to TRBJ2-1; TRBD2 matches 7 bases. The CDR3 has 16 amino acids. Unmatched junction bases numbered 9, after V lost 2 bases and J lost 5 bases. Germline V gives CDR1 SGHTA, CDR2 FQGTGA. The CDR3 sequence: CASSLEAGLADNEQFF. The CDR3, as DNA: TGTGCCAGCAGCTTAGAGGCGGGGCTAGCGGACAATGAGCAGTTCTTC.

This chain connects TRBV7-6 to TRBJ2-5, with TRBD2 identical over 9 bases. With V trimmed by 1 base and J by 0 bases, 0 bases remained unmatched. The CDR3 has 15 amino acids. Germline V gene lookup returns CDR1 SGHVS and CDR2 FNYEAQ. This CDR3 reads CASSLVAGDQETQYF. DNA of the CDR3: TGTGCCAGCAGCTTAGTAGCGGGAGACCAAGAGACCCAGTACTTC.

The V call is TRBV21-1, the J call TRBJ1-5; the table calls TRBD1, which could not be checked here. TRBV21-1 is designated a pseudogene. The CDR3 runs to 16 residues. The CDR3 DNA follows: TGTGCCAGCAGCTTGCCGAGGACAGGGAAAAATCAGCCCCAGCATTTT. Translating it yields CASSLPRTGKNQPQHF.

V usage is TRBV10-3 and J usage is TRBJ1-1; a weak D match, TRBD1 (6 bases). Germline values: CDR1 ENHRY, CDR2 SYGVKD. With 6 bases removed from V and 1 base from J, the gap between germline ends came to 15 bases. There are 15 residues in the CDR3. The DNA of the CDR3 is TGTGCCATCAGGGGGGACACGTTTTCGAACACTGAAGCTTTCTTT. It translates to CAIRGDTFSNTEAFF.

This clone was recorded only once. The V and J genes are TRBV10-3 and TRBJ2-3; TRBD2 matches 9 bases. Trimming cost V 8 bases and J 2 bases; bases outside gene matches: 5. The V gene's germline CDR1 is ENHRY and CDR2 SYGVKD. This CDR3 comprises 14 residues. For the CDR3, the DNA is TGTGCCATCGGGACTAGCAGTCTCACAGATACGCAGTATTTT. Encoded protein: CAIGTSSLTDTQYF.

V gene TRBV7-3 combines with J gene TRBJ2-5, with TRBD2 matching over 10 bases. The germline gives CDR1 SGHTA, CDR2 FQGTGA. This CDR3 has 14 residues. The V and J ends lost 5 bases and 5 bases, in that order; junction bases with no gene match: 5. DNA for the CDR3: TGTGCCAGCAGCCCCAGCGGGGGGGCGGAGACCCAGTACTTC. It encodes CASSPSGGAETQYF.

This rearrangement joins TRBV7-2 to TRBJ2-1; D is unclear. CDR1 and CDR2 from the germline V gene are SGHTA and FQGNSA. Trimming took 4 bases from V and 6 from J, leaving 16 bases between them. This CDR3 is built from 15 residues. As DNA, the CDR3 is TGTGCCAGCAGCTCGACACTTTTTTCACTCAATGAGCAGTTCTTC. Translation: CASSSTLFSLNEQFF.

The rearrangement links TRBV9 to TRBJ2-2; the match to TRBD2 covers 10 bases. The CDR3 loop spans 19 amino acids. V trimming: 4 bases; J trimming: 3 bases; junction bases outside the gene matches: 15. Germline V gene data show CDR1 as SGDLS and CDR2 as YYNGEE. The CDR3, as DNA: TGTGCCAGCAGCCTACGGGGGTCTAGCGGGAGTTTCTACACCGGGGAGCTGTTTTTT. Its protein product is CASSLRGSSGSFYTGELFF.

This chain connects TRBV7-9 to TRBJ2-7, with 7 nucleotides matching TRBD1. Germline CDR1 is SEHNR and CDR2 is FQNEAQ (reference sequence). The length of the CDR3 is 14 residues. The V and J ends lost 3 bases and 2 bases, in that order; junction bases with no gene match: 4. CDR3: CASSLGQPPYEQYF. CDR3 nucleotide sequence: TGTGCCAGCAGCTTGGGACAGCCACCCTACGAGCAGTACTTC.

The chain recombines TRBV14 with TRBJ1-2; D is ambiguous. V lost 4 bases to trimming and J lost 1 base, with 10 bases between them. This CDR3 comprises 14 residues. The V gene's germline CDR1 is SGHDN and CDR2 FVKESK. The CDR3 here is CASSPWTHNYGYTF. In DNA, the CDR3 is TGTGCCAGCAGCCCCTGGACTCATAACTATGGCTACACCTTC.

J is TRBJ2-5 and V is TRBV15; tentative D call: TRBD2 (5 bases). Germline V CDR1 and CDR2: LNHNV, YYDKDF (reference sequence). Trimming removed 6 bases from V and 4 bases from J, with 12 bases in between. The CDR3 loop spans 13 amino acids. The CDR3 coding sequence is TGTGCCACCAGACGGGAAGGGCCAGAGACCCAGTACTTC. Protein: CATRREGPETQYF.

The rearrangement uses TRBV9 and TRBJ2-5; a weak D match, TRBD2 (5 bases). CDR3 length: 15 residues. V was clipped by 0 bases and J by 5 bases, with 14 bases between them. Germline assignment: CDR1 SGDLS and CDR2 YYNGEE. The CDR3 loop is CASSVGLANRETQYF. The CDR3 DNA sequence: TGTGCCAGCAGCGTAGGGCTAGCTAATCGGGAGACCCAGTACTTC.

CDR3 region: CASSLPGGDYEQYF. The DNA of the CDR3 is TGTGCCAGCAGCTTACCGGGGGGGGATTACGAGCAGTACTTC. V gene TRBV7-2 combines with J gene TRBJ2-7; the match to TRBD2 covers 8 bases. With V trimmed by 2 bases and J by 4 bases, 4 bases remained unmatched. Germline CDR1 reads SGHTA; CDR2 reads FQGNSA. The CDR3 has 14 residues.

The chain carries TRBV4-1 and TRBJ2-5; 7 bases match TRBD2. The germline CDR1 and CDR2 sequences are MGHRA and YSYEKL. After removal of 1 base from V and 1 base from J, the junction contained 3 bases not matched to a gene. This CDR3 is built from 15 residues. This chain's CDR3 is CASSQGGRVQETQYF. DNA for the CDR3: TGCGCCAGCAGCCAAGGCGGGAGAGTCCAAGAGACCCAGTACTTC.

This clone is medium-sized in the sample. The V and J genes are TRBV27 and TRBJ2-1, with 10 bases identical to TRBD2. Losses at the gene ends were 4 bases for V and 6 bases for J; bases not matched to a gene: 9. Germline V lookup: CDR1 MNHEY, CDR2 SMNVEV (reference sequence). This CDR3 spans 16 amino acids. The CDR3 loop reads CASSSPSSGRGNEQFF. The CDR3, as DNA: TGTGCCAGCAGTTCACCATCTAGCGGGAGAGGCAATGAGCAGTTCTTC.

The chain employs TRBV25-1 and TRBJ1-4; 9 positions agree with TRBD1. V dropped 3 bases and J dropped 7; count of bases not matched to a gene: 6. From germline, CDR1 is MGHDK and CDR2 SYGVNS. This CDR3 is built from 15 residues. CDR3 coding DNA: TGTGCCAGCAGTGACGCGACAGGGGGGGTTGAAAAACTGTTTTTT. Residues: CASSDATGGVEKLFF.

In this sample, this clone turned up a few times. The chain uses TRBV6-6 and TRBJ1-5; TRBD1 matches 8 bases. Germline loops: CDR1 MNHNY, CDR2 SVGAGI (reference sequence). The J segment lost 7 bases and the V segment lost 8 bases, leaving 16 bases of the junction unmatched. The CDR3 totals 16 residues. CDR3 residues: CASLRGRQGFGQPQHF. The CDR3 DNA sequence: TGTGCCAGCCTACGGGGGCGACAGGGGTTCGGGCAGCCCCAGCATTTT.

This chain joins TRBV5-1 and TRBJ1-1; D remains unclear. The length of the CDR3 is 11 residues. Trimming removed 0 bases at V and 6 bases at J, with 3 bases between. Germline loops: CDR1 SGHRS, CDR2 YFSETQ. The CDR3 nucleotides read TGCGCCAGCAGCTTGGGCGCTGAAGCTTTCTTT. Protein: CASSLGAEAFF.

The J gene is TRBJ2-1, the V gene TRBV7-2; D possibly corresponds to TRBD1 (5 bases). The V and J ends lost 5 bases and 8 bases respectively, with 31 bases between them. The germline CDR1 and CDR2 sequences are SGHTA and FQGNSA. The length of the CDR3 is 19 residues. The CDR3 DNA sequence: TGTGCCAGCAGCCCCCACTCGGCTGGGGCGTGGGGCCCTGAGGATGAGCAGTTCTTC. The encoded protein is CASSPHSAGAWGPEDEQFF.

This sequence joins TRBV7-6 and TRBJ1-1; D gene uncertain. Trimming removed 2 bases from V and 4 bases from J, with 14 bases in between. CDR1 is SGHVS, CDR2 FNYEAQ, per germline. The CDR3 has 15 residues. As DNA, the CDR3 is TGTGCCAGCAGCTTAAACGGAGAGGGATTCACTGAAGCTTTCTTT. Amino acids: CASSLNGEGFTEAFF.